The sample holds a few counts of the clone carrying this T cell receptor beta chain. Its antigen remains unidentified. Trimming removed 6 bases from V and 2 bases from J, with 5 bases in between. The CDR3 has 11 amino acids. Germline V lookup: CDR1 SNHLY, CDR2 FYNNEI. The data are from a study of cytomegalovirus exposure and HLA in healthy donors. PCR used 60 Vbeta primers and 13 Jbeta primers. TCRdb's table, derived via immunoSEQ multiplex PCR, lists solely in-frame clones and lacks some. The top ten clones hold 3% to 5% of a sample with about 130,000 clones, 70% to 80% of them seen once. The study's findings and limits: Immune exposure data for these donors was limited to CMV serostatus. Specificity for CMV antigens was confirmed in vitro for a few of the CMV-associated chains. Analyzed later, association rates of TCRs varied across HLA loci, with DRB1 most and HLA-C fewest.

J is TRBJ2-7 and V is TRBV2; D not certain. Sequencing was performed on PBMCs. The TCR comes from a middle-aged man in good health and CMV-seropositive. The DNA of the CDR3 is TGTGCCAGCAGCAGGACCTACGAGCAGTACTTC. It encodes CASSRTYEQYF.